Following are 8 T cell receptor beta chains from one sample sequenced in a study of blood T cell repertoires in COVID-19. Sequencing used immunoSEQ multiplex PCR; TCRdb keeps in-frame clones, though not all of them. The sample has about 250,000 clones; about four fifths are singletons. Sample: peripheral blood. These TCRs come from a man in his fifties with active or convalescent COVID-19.

The chain links TRBV5-8 to TRBJ1-5; TRBD1 aligns across 11 bases. The CDR3 covers 17 residues. Germline-derived CDR1 and CDR2 are SGHTS and YDEGEE. The junction had 11 bases not matched to a gene; V was cut back by 3 bases and J by 6 bases. This chain's CDR3 is CASSSGQGARSSQPQHF. For the CDR3, the DNA is TGTGCCAGCAGCTCAGGACAGGGGGCGCGAAGTAGTCAGCCCCAGCATTTT.

The V and J genes are TRBV9 and TRBJ2-1, with TRBD2 matching 12 bases. The CDR3 consists of 16 residues. V lost 4 bases, J lost 4 bases, and 6 bases stayed unmatched. The germline V gene has CDR1 SGDLS and CDR2 YYNGEE. The CDR3 reads CASSFLAGGDYNEQFF. The CDR3 nucleotides are TGTGCCAGCAGCTTTCTAGCGGGGGGGGATTACAATGAGCAGTTCTTC.

The J gene is TRBJ2-1, the V gene TRBV3-1 (or the pseudogene TRBV3-2), with 7 bases matching TRBD2. The CDR3 spans 13 residues. Trimming removed 5 bases from V and 8 bases from J; junction bases left unmatched: 6. CDR1 LGHDT and CDR2 YNNKEL come from the germline V gene (reference sequence). The CDR3 DNA is TGTGCCAGCAGCTTTAGTACTAGCGATGAGCAGTTCTTC. It codes for CASSFSTSDEQFF.

This chain joins TRBV25-1 and TRBJ2-1, with D hard to call. Germline CDR1 MGHDK, CDR2 SYGVNS. This CDR3 is 13 amino acids long. V was cut by 4 bases and J by 8 bases, with 12 bases left in between. The CDR3 loop reads CASSATRTDEQFF. The CDR3 region has the DNA TGTGCCAGCAGTGCAACAAGAACCGATGAGCAGTTCTTC.

This clone came up once. This chain joins TRBV6-5 and TRBJ2-1; the D gene is possibly TRBD1 (6 bases). In germline, CDR1 is MNHEY, CDR2 SVGAGI. The CDR3 length is 15 residues. The V end was cut by 7 bases, the J end by 4 bases, with 17 bases between. Written as DNA, the CDR3 is TGTGCCAGCATCGACCCGGGACACCTATACAATGAGCAGTTCTTC. This encodes CASIDPGHLYNEQFF.

This clone has only one observation. The chain recombines TRBV12-3 or TRBV12-4 with TRBJ1-1; tentatively, D is TRBD1 (5 bases). Trimming removed 4 bases from V and 1 base from J, with 7 bases in between. This CDR3 region has 13 residues. CDR3 coding DNA: TGTGCCAGCAGTTACGGGGGGAACACTGAAGCTTTCTTT. Translated, it gives CASSYGGNTEAFF.

This clone appeared once. The chain couples TRBV6-5 to TRBJ2-1; TRBD2 is a possible D gene (7 bases). The germline V and J ends were trimmed by 5 bases and 7 bases, with 15 bases remaining between them. Germline CDR1 is MNHEY and CDR2 is SVGAGI. This CDR3 region has 14 residues. CDR3 loop: CASSRGGIGNEQFF. The CDR3, as DNA: TGTGCCAGCAGTAGGGGGGGGATCGGGAATGAGCAGTTCTTC.

The chain links TRBV5-4 to TRBJ1-2, with D hard to call. The CDR3 is made up of 14 amino acids. CDR1 is SGHNT, CDR2 YYREEE, per germline (reference sequence). Between the trimmed V and J ends, which lost 5 bases and 8 bases, there was a span of 19 bases. The CDR3, as DNA: TGTGCCAGCAGGCCACCGGGAGGGTTGGGAGGCTACACCTTC. This codes for CASRPPGGLGGYTF.